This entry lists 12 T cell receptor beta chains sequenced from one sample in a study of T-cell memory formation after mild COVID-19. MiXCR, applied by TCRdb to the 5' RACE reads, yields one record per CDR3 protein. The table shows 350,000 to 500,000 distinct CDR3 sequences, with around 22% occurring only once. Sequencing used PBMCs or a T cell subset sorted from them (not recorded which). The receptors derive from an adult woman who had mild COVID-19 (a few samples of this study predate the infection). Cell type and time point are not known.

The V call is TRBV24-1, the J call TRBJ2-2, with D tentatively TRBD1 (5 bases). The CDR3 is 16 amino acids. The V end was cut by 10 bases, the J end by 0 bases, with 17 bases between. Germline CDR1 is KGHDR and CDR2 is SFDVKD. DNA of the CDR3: TGTGCCACTGGGCACCTGAAGGGGACGAACACCGGGGAGCTGTTTTTT. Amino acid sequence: CATGHLKGTNTGELFF.

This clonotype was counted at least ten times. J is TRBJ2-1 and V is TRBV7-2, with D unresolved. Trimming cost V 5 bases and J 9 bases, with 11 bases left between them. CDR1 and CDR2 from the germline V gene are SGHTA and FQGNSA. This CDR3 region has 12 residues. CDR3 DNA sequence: TGTGCCAGCAGCCCTGCTAGGCTTGAGCAGTTCTTC. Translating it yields CASSPARLEQFF.

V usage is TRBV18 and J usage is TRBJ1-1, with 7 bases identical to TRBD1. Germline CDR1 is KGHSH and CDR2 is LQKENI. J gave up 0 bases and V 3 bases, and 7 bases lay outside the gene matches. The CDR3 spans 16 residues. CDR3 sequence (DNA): TGTGCCAGCTCACCTATGACAGGGTTCATGAACACTGAAGCTTTCTTT. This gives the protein CASSPMTGFMNTEAFF.

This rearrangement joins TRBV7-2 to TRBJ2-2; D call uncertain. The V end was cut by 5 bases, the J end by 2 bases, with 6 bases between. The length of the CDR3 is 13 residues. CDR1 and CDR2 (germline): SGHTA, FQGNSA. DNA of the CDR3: TGTGCCAGCAGCGCACCTAACACCGGGGAGCTGTTTTTT. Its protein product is CASSAPNTGELFF.

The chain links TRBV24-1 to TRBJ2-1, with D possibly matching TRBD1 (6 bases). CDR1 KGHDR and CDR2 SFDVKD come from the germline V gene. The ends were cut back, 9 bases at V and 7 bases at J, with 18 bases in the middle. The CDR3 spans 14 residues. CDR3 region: CATVDTGQSNEQFF. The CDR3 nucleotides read TGTGCCACCGTAGACACTGGACAGTCAAATGAGCAGTTCTTC.

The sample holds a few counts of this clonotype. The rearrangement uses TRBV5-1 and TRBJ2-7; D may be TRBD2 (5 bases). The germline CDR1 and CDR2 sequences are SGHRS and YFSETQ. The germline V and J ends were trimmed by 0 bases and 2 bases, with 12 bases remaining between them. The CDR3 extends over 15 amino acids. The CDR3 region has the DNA TGCGCCAGCAGCTTGGGGAGTAGCGCTGCCTACGAGCAGTACTTC. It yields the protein CASSLGSSAAYEQYF.

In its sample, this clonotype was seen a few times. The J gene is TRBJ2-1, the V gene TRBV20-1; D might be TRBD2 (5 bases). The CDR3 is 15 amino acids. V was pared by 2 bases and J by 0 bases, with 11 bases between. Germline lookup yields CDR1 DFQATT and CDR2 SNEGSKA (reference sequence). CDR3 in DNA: TGCAGTGCTAGACAAGACACTAGCTCCTACAATGAGCAGTTCTTC. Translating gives CSARQDTSSYNEQFF.

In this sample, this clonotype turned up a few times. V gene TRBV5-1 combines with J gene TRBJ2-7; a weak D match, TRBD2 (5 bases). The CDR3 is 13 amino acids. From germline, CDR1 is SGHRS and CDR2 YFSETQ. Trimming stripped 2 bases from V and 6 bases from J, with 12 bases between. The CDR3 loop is CASSLEGFLEQYF. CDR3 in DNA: TGCGCCAGCAGCTTAGAGGGATTCCTCGAGCAGTACTTC.

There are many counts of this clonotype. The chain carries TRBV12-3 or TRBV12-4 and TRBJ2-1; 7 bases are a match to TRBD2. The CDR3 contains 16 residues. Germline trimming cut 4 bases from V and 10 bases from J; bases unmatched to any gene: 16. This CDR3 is CASSSLRDYFVGEQFF. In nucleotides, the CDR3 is TGTGCCAGCAGTTCCCTCCGGGACTACTTCGTCGGGGAGCAGTTCTTC.

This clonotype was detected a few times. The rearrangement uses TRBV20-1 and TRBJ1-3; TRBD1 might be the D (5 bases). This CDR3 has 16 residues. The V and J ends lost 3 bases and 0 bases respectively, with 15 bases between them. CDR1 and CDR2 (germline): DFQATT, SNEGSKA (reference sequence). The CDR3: CSARPGSRYSGNTIYF. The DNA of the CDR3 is TGCAGTGCTAGGCCAGGGTCCCGCTACTCTGGAAACACCATATATTTT.

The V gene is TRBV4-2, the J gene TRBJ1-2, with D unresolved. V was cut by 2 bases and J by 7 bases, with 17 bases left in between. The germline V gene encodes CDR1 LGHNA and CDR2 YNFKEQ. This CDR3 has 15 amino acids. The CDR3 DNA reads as TGTGCCAGCAGCCAAACCCATCTCACCACCGGTGGCTACACCTTC. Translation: CASSQTHLTTGGYTF.

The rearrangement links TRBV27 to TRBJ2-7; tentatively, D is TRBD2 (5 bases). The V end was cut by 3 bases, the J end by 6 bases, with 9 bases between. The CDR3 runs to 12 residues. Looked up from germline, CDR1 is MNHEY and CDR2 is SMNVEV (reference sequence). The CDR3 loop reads CASSFGAGEQYF. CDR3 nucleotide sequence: TGTGCCAGCAGTTTTGGTGCGGGCGAGCAGTACTTC.